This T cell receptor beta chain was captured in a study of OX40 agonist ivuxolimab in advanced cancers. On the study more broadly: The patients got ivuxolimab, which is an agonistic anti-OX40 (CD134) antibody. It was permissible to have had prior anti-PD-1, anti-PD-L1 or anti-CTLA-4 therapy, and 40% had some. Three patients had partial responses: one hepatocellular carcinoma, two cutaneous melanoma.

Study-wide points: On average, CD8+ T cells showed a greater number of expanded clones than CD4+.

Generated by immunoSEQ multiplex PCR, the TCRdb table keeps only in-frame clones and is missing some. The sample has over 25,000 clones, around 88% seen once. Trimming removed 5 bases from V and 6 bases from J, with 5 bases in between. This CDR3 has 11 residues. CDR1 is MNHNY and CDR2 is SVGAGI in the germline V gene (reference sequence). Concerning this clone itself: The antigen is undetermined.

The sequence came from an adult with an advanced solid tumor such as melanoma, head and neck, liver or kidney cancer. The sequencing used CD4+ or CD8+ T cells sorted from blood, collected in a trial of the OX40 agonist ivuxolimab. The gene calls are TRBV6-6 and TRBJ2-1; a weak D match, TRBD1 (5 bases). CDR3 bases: TGTGCCAGCAGTACAGGCAATGAGCAGTTCTTC. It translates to CASSTGNEQFF.